What follows are 28 T cell receptor beta chains derived from one specimen sequenced in a study of cytomegalovirus exposure and HLA in healthy donors. It was with 60 Vbeta and 13 Jbeta primers that the PCR ran. Profiled with immunoSEQ multiplex PCR; TCRdb holds only in-frame clones, not every one. The table has 85,000 to 120,000 clones, more than 60% seen once; the top ten hold roughly 6%. The sample consisted of PBMCs. The source of these receptors is a woman aged 45 to 65 in good health and CMV-seropositive.

This chain connects TRBV2 to TRBJ1-2; 7 nucleotides line up with TRBD1. Germline loops: CDR1 SNHLY, CDR2 FYNNEI. The length of the CDR3 is 12 residues. V shed 6 bases, J shed 4 bases, and the junction held 2 bases outside the gene matches. The CDR3 DNA is TGTGCCAGCAGGGGACAGTCCTATGGCTACACCTTC. Its protein product is CASRGQSYGYTF.

V usage is TRBV10-3 and J usage is TRBJ2-3; a possible D gene is TRBD2 (7 bases). Trimming took off 2 bases at V and 1 base at J, with 22 bases between the two ends. This CDR3 comprises 19 residues. Germline CDR1 reads ENHRY; CDR2 reads SYGVKD. CDR3 DNA sequence: TGTGCCATCAGTGAGCGACGGCGCGGGGGCCAACTTGGCACAGATACGCAGTATTTT. This sequence encodes CAISERRRGGQLGTDTQYF.

The V gene is TRBV5-1, the J gene TRBJ2-2; D is ambiguous. V dropped 0 bases and J dropped 3 bases, with 9 bases sitting between them. The CDR3 spans 15 residues. Germline V gene sequence: CDR1 SGHRS, CDR2 YFSETQ. DNA for the CDR3: TGCGCCAGCAGCTTGGGGAGCCTGTACACCGGGGAGCTGTTTTTT. Its protein is CASSLGSLYTGELFF. The variable domain in full, with the rest retrieved from reference TRBV5-1 and TRBJ2-2, is KAGVTQTPRYLIKTRGQQVTLSCSPISGHRSVSWYQQTPGQGLQFLFEYFSETQRNKGNFPGRFSGRQFSNSRSEMNVSTLELGDSALYLCASSLGSLYTGELFFGEGSRLTVL.

This clone came up a few times. The chain uses TRBV28 and TRBJ2-1; TRBD1 matches at 11 bases. The ends lost 6 bases at V and 5 bases at J; junction bases unmatched: 6. The germline V gene has CDR1 MDHEN and CDR2 SYDVKM. The CDR3 has 15 residues. The CDR3 DNA follows: TGTGCCAGCAGGTCCCGGGACAGGGGGGACAATGAGCAGTTCTTC. Its translation is CASRSRDRGDNEQFF.

This clone was seen only a few times. CDR3 bases: TGTGCCAGCAGCTTAGGGACTAGCGGGGGGGCCAGATTTCCGGAGACCCAGTACTTC. Amino acids: CASSLGTSGGARFPETQYF. J is TRBJ2-5 and V is TRBV7-9; TRBD2 matches 15 bases. Germline-derived CDR1 and CDR2 are SEHNR and FQNEAQ (reference sequence). Trimming at V came to 1 base and at J to 5 bases, leaving 11 bases not matched to a gene. The CDR3 contains 19 residues.

The gene calls are TRBV5-1 and TRBJ2-1; no clear D. The CDR3 contains 13 residues. Germline V CDR1 and CDR2: SGHRS, YFSETQ. The ends were cut back, 0 bases at V and 7 bases at J, with 8 bases in the middle. The CDR3 DNA follows: TGCGCCAGCAGCTTGGCCGTATTAAATGAGCAGTTCTTC. Translation: CASSLAVLNEQFF.

The chain couples TRBV28 to TRBJ1-1; no clear D gene. The CDR3 is 14 amino acids. Trimming cost V 7 bases and J 1 base, with 13 bases left between them. CDR1 and CDR2 (germline): MDHEN, SYDVKM. This chain's CDR3 is CASKPREENTEAFF. Written as DNA, the CDR3 is TGTGCCAGCAAGCCCCGCGAAGAGAACACTGAAGCTTTCTTT. Filled out from reference TRBV28 and TRBJ1-1, the complete variable domain reads DVKVTQSSRYLVKRTGEKVFLECVQDMDHENMFWYRQDPGLGLRLIYFSYDVKMKEKGDIPEGYSVSREKKERFSLILESASTNQTSMYLCASKPREENTEAFFGQGTRLTVV.

This clone was recorded a few times. The V and J genes are TRBV4-3 and TRBJ2-7; D is uncertain. Trimming left V 0 bases short and J 0 bases short, with 21 bases between. The CDR3 covers 19 residues. Germline V lookup: CDR1 LGHNA, CDR2 YSLEER. The chain's CDR3 is CASSQDLNSGIRSSYEQYF. In DNA, the CDR3 is TGCGCCAGCAGCCAAGATCTCAATTCAGGCATAAGGTCCTCCTACGAGCAGTACTTC.

J is TRBJ2-3 and V is TRBV7-9; D gene ambiguous. Trimming left V 0 bases short and J 6 bases short, with 13 bases between. The CDR3 totals 15 residues. Germline V gene data show CDR1 as SEHNR and CDR2 as FQNEAQ (reference sequence). In nucleotides, the CDR3 is TGTGCCAGCAGCTTAGCGCCGGGTTTGAAGGATACGCAGTATTTT. Translating it yields CASSLAPGLKDTQYF.

This chain joins TRBV5-6 and TRBJ2-1; 10 positions agree with TRBD2. Losses at the gene ends were 4 bases for V and 3 bases for J; bases not matched to a gene: 1. From germline, CDR1 is SGHDT and CDR2 YYEEEE. The CDR3 totals 14 residues. The CDR3 nucleotides are TGTGCCAGCAGCCGGACTAGCGGCTACAATGAGCAGTTCTTC. Translating gives CASSRTSGYNEQFF.

On this clone itself: Other DNA sequences in this sample translate to the same CDR3. The J gene is TRBJ1-1, the V gene TRBV4-3; D ambiguous. Trimming left V 0 bases short and J 1 base short, with 3 bases between. The CDR3 runs 13 residues. CDR1 LGHNA and CDR2 YSLEER come from the germline V gene. In DNA form, the CDR3 reads TGCGCCAGCAGCCAAGATAGGAACACTGAAGCTTTCTTT. Residues: CASSQDRNTEAFF.

This chain links TRBV6-5 with TRBJ1-6; D is perhaps TRBD1 (5 bases). The CDR3 spans 16 residues. Trimming pared 4 bases from V and 6 bases from J, leaving 16 bases between. Germline loops: CDR1 MNHEY, CDR2 SVGAGI. In DNA, the CDR3 is TGTGCCAGCAGTTCCGGGGGATTAAATTTTAATTCACCCCTCCACTTT. Translation gives CASSSGGLNFNSPLHF.

The V call is TRBV11-2, the J call TRBJ2-1, with 9 positions matching TRBD2. The V and J ends lost 1 base and 10 bases, in that order; junction bases with no gene match: 8. Germline assignment: CDR1 SGHAT and CDR2 FQNNGV. The CDR3 contains 15 residues. Here the CDR3 reads CASSLGGGVMREQFF. The CDR3 DNA reads TGTGCCAGCAGCTTAGGCGGGGGGGTCATGCGGGAGCAGTTCTTC.

This rearrangement joins TRBV5-1 to TRBJ1-2; 11 nucleotides match TRBD1. CDR3 length equals 13 residues. Germline CDR1 is SGHRS and CDR2 is YFSETQ. V lost 4 bases to trimming and J lost 10 bases; unmatched junction nucleotides: 6. The CDR3 sequence is CASSPRTGGFYTF. CDR3 nucleotides: TGCGCCAGCAGCCCACGGACAGGGGGCTTCTACACCTTC.

The chain combines TRBV18 with TRBJ2-5, with TRBD2 as a possible D gene (6 bases). This CDR3 is built from 16 residues. From germline, CDR1 is KGHSH and CDR2 LQKENI. V gave up 2 bases and J gave up 2 bases, with 15 bases separating them. CDR3 bases: TGTGCCAGCTCACCAATTAGCGGAGGAGCACAAGAGACCCAGTACTTC. As protein: CASSPISGGAQETQYF.

The V call is TRBV11-2, the J call TRBJ2-1; tentative D call: TRBD2 (7 bases). The V gene lost 5 bases and the J gene lost 6 bases, with 20 bases spanning the gap. From germline, CDR1 is SGHAT and CDR2 FQNNGV. The CDR3 totals 16 residues. The CDR3: CASSRSEGGAPNEQFF. In DNA form, the CDR3 reads TGTGCCAGCAGCCGATCCGAGGGGGGGGCCCCCAATGAGCAGTTCTTC.

The sample holds a few counts of this clone. The chain carries TRBV6-5 and TRBJ2-2; TRBD1 matches at 8 bases. Germline-derived CDR1 and CDR2 are MNHEY and SVGAGI. The CDR3 spans 15 residues. The ends lost 6 bases at V and 5 bases at J; junction bases unmatched: 8. In DNA form, the CDR3 reads TGTGCCAGCAGGACTCCGGACAGGGCGACCGGGGAGCTGTTTTTT. The encoded protein is CASRTPDRATGELFF.

This clone came up once. The chain is built from TRBV5-1 and TRBJ2-5; 9 bases agree with TRBD1. The CDR3 is made up of 15 amino acids. Germline trimming cut 4 bases from V and 7 bases from J; bases unmatched to any gene: 11. Germline V gives CDR1 SGHRS, CDR2 YFSETQ. Here the CDR3 DNA reads TGCGCCAGCAGCATGGGACAGGGTTTTCTCGCGACCCAGTACTTC. Amino acids: CASSMGQGFLATQYF.

The V call is TRBV7-2, the J call TRBJ2-7; D possibly corresponds to TRBD1 (5 bases). Germline V gene data show CDR1 as SGHTA and CDR2 as FQGNSA. Trimming removed 5 bases from V and 3 bases from J, with 11 bases in between. The CDR3 is 13 residues long. CDR3 in amino acids: CASSRSRVYEQYF. DNA for the CDR3: TGTGCCAGCAGCCGAAGCAGGGTCTACGAGCAGTACTTC.

This clone was detected only a few times. This CDR3 is CASSQGRAGGPTRYEQYF. In nucleotides, the CDR3 is TGTGCCAGCAGCCAGGGGCGAGCGGGGGGCCCGACTCGCTACGAGCAGTACTTC. The chain combines TRBV11-2 with TRBJ2-7; TRBD2 agrees at 9 bases. The length of the CDR3 is 18 residues. Trimming at V came to 5 bases and at J to 3 bases, leaving 17 bases not matched to a gene. In germline, CDR1 is SGHAT, CDR2 FQNNGV. Complete variable domain (other parts from reference TRBV11-2 and TRBJ2-7): EAGVAQSPRYKIIEKRQSVAFWCNPISGHATLYWYQQILGQGPKLLIQFQNNGVVDDSQLPKDRFSAERLKGVDSTLKIQPAKLEDSAVYLCASSQGRAGGPTRYEQYFGPGTRLTVT.

The gene calls are TRBV2 and TRBJ2-7; the D gene is possibly TRBD1 (6 bases). This CDR3 comprises 14 residues. With 4 bases removed from V and 0 bases from J, the gap between germline ends came to 10 bases. Germline loops: CDR1 SNHLY, CDR2 FYNNEI. CDR3 loop: CASSAGVPSYEQYF. The CDR3 DNA reads as TGTGCCAGCAGTGCAGGGGTCCCCTCCTACGAGCAGTACTTC.

The V gene is TRBV18, the J gene TRBJ2-7; 8 bases are a match to TRBD2. This CDR3 is built from 15 residues. The germline V gene encodes CDR1 KGHSH and CDR2 LQKENI. J was trimmed by 3 bases and V by 0 bases; bases with no gene match: 4. The CDR3 loop is CASSPPSGGGYEQYF. The CDR3 region has the DNA TGTGCCAGCTCACCACCGTCGGGGGGGGGCTACGAGCAGTACTTC.

The chain employs TRBV28 and TRBJ1-3; a possible D gene is TRBD1 (5 bases). The CDR3 runs 18 residues. Trimming removed 2 bases at V and 0 bases at J, with 17 bases between. Per the germline V gene, CDR1 is MDHEN and CDR2 is SYDVKM. The CDR3 sequence: CASSLGGIGATSGNTIYF. CDR3 DNA: TGTGCCAGCAGTTTAGGCGGTATAGGGGCCACCTCTGGAAACACCATATATTTT.

This clone turned up a few times. This chain uses TRBV10-3 with TRBJ1-1, with 7 bases lining up with TRBD1. Trimming at V came to 1 base and at J to 5 bases, leaving 4 bases not matched to a gene. The CDR3 has 14 amino acids. CDR1 and CDR2 (germline): ENHRY, SYGVKD. The CDR3 DNA reads as TGTGCCATCAGTGAGTTTAGACAGGGAACTGAAGCTTTCTTT. It translates to CAISEFRQGTEAFF.

The chain has TRBV7-9 and TRBJ1-2; the D is unclear. CDR3 length: 16 residues. The V end was cut by 1 base, the J end by 1 base, with 13 bases between. Germline V gene sequence: CDR1 SEHNR, CDR2 FQNEAQ (reference sequence). The CDR3 nucleotides read TGTGCCAGCAGCTTAGGGGCCACCATCCTTAACTATGGCTACACCTTC. Encoded protein: CASSLGATILNYGYTF.

This clone was counted between two and nine times. V usage is TRBV10-3 and J usage is TRBJ2-3; 12 bases align to TRBD2. This CDR3 contains 15 residues. The V gene's germline CDR1 is ENHRY and CDR2 SYGVKD. With V trimmed by 4 bases and J by 1 base, 0 bases remained unmatched. The CDR3 DNA is TGTGCCATCAGTGGGACTAGCGGGGGCACAGATACGCAGTATTTT. Translation: CAISGTSGGTDTQYF.

The sample holds one count of this clone. This CDR3 is CASSSGGSNTEAFF. DNA for the CDR3: TGTGCCAGCAGCTCAGGGGGTTCGAACACTGAAGCTTTCTTT. The chain employs TRBV7-2 and TRBJ1-1; the match to TRBD1 covers 7 bases. V gave up 4 bases and J gave up 1 base; unmatched junction bases: 3. CDR3 length: 14 residues. Germline loops: CDR1 SGHTA, CDR2 FQGNSA.

The V call is TRBV4-2, the J call TRBJ1-4; D gene uncertain. Trimming shortened V by 3 bases and J by 1 base, and 6 bases separated the two germline ends. CDR3 length: 14 amino acids. CDR1 and CDR2 from the germline V gene are LGHNA and YNFKEQ. CDR3 DNA: TGTGCCAGCAGCCAGGGAGGAACTAATGAAAAACTGTTTTTT. Translated: CASSQGGTNEKLFF.